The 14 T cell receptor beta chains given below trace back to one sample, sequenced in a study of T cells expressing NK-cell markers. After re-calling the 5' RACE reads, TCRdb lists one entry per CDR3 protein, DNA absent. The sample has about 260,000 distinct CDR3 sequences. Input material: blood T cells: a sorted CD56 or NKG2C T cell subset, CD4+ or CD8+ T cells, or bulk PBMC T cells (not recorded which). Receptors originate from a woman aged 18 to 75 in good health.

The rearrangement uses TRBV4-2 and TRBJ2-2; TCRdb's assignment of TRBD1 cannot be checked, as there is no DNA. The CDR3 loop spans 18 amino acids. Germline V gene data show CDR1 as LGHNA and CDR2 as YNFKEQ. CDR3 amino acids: CASSLNPGTSGPAGELFF.

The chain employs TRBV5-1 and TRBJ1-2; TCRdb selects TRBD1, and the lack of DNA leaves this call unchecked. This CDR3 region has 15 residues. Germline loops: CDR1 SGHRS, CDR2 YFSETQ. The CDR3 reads CASSLVGQGDYGYTF.

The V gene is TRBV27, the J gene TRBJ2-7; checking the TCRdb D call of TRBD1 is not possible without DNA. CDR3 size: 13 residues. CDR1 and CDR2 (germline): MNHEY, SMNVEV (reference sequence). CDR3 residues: CASSGQGPYEQYF.

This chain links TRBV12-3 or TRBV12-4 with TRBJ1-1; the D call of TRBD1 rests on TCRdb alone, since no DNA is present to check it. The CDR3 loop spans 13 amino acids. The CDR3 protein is CASSLTAGAEAFF.

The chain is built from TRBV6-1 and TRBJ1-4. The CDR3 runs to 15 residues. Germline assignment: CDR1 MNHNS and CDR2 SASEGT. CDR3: CASRPSLAGGEKLFF.

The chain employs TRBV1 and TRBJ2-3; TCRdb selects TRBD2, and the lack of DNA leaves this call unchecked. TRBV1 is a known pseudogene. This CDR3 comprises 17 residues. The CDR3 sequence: CTSSQKSAGGGTDTQYF.

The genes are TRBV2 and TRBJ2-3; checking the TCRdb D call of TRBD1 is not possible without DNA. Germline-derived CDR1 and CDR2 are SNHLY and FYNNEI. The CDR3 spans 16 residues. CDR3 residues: CASSDRGQGATDTQYF.

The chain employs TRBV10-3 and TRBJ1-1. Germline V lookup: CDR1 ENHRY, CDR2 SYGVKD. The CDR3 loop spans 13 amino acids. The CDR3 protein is CALRETPETEAFF.

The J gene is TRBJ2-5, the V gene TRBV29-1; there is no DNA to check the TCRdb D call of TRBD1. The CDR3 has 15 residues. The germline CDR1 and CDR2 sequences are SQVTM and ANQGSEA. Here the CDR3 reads CSVEVSNPGRETQYF.

The CDR3 protein is CSVETSGRAGQYF. The chain couples TRBV29-1 to TRBJ2-3; TCRdb gives TRBD2 as the D gene, but with no DNA this cannot be confirmed. Per germline, CDR1 SQVTM and CDR2 ANQGSEA. The CDR3 extends over 13 amino acids.

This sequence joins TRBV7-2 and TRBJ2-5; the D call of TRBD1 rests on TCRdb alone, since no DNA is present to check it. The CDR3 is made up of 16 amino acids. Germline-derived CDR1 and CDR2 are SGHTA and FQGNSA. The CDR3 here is CASRSPGQGYQETQYF.

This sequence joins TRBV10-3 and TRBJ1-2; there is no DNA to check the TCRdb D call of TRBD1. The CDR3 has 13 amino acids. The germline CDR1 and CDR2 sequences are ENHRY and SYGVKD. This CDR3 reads CATVDSPTYGYTF.

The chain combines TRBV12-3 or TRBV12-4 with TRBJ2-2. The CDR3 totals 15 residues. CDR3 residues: CASSLKATNTGELFF.

The CDR3 reads CASSEGSLAKNIQYF. The chain is built from TRBV19 and TRBJ2-4; there is no DNA to check the TCRdb D call of TRBD1. Per germline, CDR1 LNHDA and CDR2 SQIVND (reference sequence). This CDR3 contains 15 residues. Full variable domain (rest looked up from reference TRBV19 and TRBJ2-4): DGGITQSPKYLFRKEGQNVTLSCEQNLNHDAMYWYRQDPGQGLRLIYYSQIVNDFQKGDIAEGYSVSREKKESFPLTVTSAQKNPTAFYLCASSEGSLAKNIQYFGAGTRLSVL.